The 30 T cell receptor beta chains presented below share a single source sample, sequenced in a study of blood T cells in healthy people across ages. PCR was performed a second time for about 7 to 12 cycles using a sample-barcoded 5' primer and a J-beta primer mix. TCRdb re-analysed the 5' RACE reads in MiXCR, keeping a single row per CDR3 protein. This repertoire shows about 1 million distinct CDR3 sequences, 25% found once; its top ten account for 0.65% to 0.95%. This sample was shared with a second study, whose subject was T cells of mothers and their children.

Sequenced: blood. Every receptor here comes from a girl aged 2 to 9 in good health.

The V call is TRBV28, the J call TRBJ2-7, with 10 positions matching TRBD2. This CDR3 contains 14 residues. Germline V lookup: CDR1 MDHEN, CDR2 SYDVKM. V was pared by 4 bases and J by 9 bases, with 9 bases of the junction left unmatched. The CDR3 loop reads CASSWTSGPSGQYF. In nucleotides, the CDR3 is TGTGCCAGCAGTTGGACTAGCGGACCAAGCGGGCAGTACTTC.

The CDR3 sequence: CASSTQGPYEQYF. CDR3 DNA sequence: TGCGCCAGCAGCACACAGGGTCCCTACGAGCAGTACTTC. The rearrangement links TRBV5-1 to TRBJ2-7, with TRBD1 as a possible D gene (6 bases). The CDR3 has 13 amino acids. V lost 4 bases to trimming and J lost 2 bases, with 10 bases between them. Germline V gives CDR1 SGHRS, CDR2 YFSETQ.

V and J are TRBV13 and TRBJ2-5; no definite D call. The germline gives CDR1 PRHDT, CDR2 FYEKMQ (reference sequence). The V end was cut by 6 bases, the J end by 7 bases, with 12 bases between. CDR3 length: 12 amino acids. The CDR3 loop reads CASSGGIATQYF. Here the CDR3 DNA reads TGTGCCAGCAGTGGTGGGATTGCGACCCAGTACTTC.

The sample holds a few counts of this clonotype. The chain employs TRBV9 and TRBJ1-2; no firm D call. The germline V gene has CDR1 SGDLS and CDR2 YYNGEE. The CDR3 runs to 13 residues. Trimming cost V 2 bases and J 0 bases, with 5 bases left between them. The CDR3 is CASSVGPNYGYTF. The CDR3 nucleotides are TGTGCCAGCAGCGTGGGCCCTAACTATGGCTACACCTTC.

This clonotype was picked up a small number of times. V and J are TRBV7-9 and TRBJ1-5; no clear D gene. Germline-derived CDR1 and CDR2 are SEHNR and FQNEAQ (reference sequence). This CDR3 has 13 amino acids. With 3 bases removed from V and 4 bases from J, the gap between germline ends came to 7 bases. The CDR3 is CASSLVSNQPQHF. The CDR3 region has the DNA TGTGCCAGCAGCTTGGTCTCGAATCAGCCCCAGCATTTT.

The J gene is TRBJ1-2, the V gene TRBV29-1, with TRBD1 matching 7 bases. The junction had 14 bases not matched to a gene; V was cut back by 4 bases and J by 3 bases. The CDR3 has 16 amino acids. The germline gives CDR1 SQVTM, CDR2 ANQGSEA. The CDR3, as DNA: TGCAGCGTTGGAGTTGGGACAGCCCTCGAAGACTATGGCTACACCTTC. The encoded protein is CSVGVGTALEDYGYTF.

About this clonotype itself: A much larger clonotype is one base distant, so this may be a read error. The chain employs TRBV6-2 or TRBV6-3 and TRBJ2-7; 12 bases line up with TRBD2. After removal of 6 bases from V and 2 bases from J, the junction contained 2 bases not matched to a gene. This CDR3 has 14 residues. Germline V lookup: CDR1 MNHEY, CDR2 SVGEGT. The CDR3 nucleotides read TGTGCCAGCAGAGGACTAGCGGGAACCTACGAGCAGTACTTC. Protein sequence: CASRGLAGTYEQYF.

This rearrangement joins TRBV28 to TRBJ1-6; D not certain. Trimming removed 3 bases from V and 0 bases from J, with 3 bases in between. Germline V CDR1 and CDR2: MDHEN, SYDVKM. The length of the CDR3 is 14 residues. The CDR3 DNA sequence: TGTGCCAGCAGTTTCCACTCCTATAATTCACCCCTCCACTTT. Amino acids: CASSFHSYNSPLHF.

The chain uses TRBV12-3 or TRBV12-4 and TRBJ2-5; a possible D gene is TRBD1 (5 bases). The J call may not be correct, given that the DNA end is closer to TRBJ2-7. CDR3 length equals 13 residues. The chain's CDR3 is CASSTDRSYEQYF. CDR3 sequence (DNA): TGTGCCAGCAGCACCGACAGATCCTACGAGCAGTACTTC.

CDR3 residues: CASSSSGGGYNEQFF. Written as DNA, the CDR3 is TGTGCCAGCAGCTCTAGCGGAGGGGGCTACAATGAGCAGTTCTTC. The genes are TRBV7-3 and TRBJ2-1, with D maybe TRBD2 (7 bases). The CDR3 loop spans 15 amino acids. The V end lost 4 bases, the J end lost 3 bases, and 13 bases lay between the germline ends. The germline V gene has CDR1 SGHTA and CDR2 FQGTGA.

The table lists this clonotype with a few counts. The rearrangement links TRBV6-2 or TRBV6-3 to TRBJ1-5; D gene ambiguous. Looked up from germline, CDR1 is MNHEY and CDR2 is SVGEGT. V was shortened by 4 bases and J by 2 bases, with 15 bases between the two germline ends. CDR3 length: 16 amino acids. The CDR3 region is CASSSMAGDGNQPQHF. The CDR3 DNA sequence: TGTGCCAGCAGTTCCATGGCCGGGGATGGCAATCAGCCCCAGCATTTT.

The chain is built from TRBV28 and TRBJ2-2, with TRBD1 matching 8 bases. The CDR3 extends over 15 amino acids. The J segment lost 6 bases and the V segment lost 4 bases, leaving 7 bases of the junction unmatched. Germline CDR1 reads MDHEN; CDR2 reads SYDVKM. CDR3 amino acids: CASSSQLQGAGELFF. The DNA for the CDR3 is TGTGCCAGCAGTTCTCAACTACAGGGGGCCGGGGAGCTGTTTTTT.

This clonotype was counted once. The CDR3 loop reads CASDKALGDTQYF. The CDR3 DNA reads as TGTGCCAGCGACAAGGCGCTAGGAGATACGCAGTATTTT. This chain uses TRBV7-2 with TRBJ2-3; D is undetermined. V shed 8 bases and J shed 5 bases, with 14 bases lying between them. The CDR3 totals 13 residues. The V gene's germline CDR1 is SGHTA and CDR2 FQGNSA.

This clonotype has more than one count but fewer than ten. The V and J genes are TRBV2 and TRBJ2-2; D might be TRBD2 (6 bases). CDR3 length equals 14 residues. Germline CDR1 is SNHLY and CDR2 is FYNNEI. Trimming stripped 4 bases from V and 8 bases from J, with 14 bases between. Written as DNA, the CDR3 is TGTGCCAGCAGTGTCGGGACTCCAGGGGGGGAGCTGTTTTTT. It is translated as CASSVGTPGGELFF.

This chain links TRBV6-5 with TRBJ2-5, with unresolved D. The J call may be incorrect, as the DNA end agrees better with TRBJ2-7. Germline lookup yields CDR1 MNHEY and CDR2 SVGAGI. The CDR3 consists of 13 residues. CDR3 DNA sequence: TGTGCCAGCAGCCTAGGGCCCAACGACGAGCAGTACTTC. Its protein product is CASSLGPNDEQYF.

This clonotype was found a few times. The genes are TRBV4-3 and TRBJ2-7; 7 bases are shared with TRBD1. Germline V gene data show CDR1 as LGHNA and CDR2 as YSLEER. The CDR3 has 18 amino acids. V gave up 5 bases and J gave up 6 bases; unmatched junction bases: 22. CDR3 protein: CASSTALTGLKVACEQYF. CDR3 sequence (DNA): TGCGCCAGCAGCACGGCTCTGACAGGGCTCAAGGTTGCGTGCGAGCAGTACTTC.

The chain is built from TRBV13 and TRBJ2-7; no reliable D call. V shed 3 bases and J shed 3 bases, with 12 bases lying between them. The CDR3 sequence is 14 residues long. CDR1 PRHDT and CDR2 FYEKMQ come from the germline V gene (reference sequence). The CDR3 loop is CASSFYGLSYEQYF. Here the CDR3 DNA reads TGTGCCAGCAGCTTCTATGGGTTAAGCTACGAGCAGTACTTC.

This clonotype appeared a few times. This chain joins TRBV29-1 and TRBJ1-3, with 8 bases lining up with TRBD1. Per germline, CDR1 SQVTM and CDR2 ANQGSEA. This CDR3 region has 15 residues. The junction had 6 bases not matched to a gene; V was cut back by 2 bases and J by 3 bases. CDR3 region: CSVERQGSVGNTIYF. The CDR3 DNA is TGCAGCGTTGAACGACAGGGGTCAGTTGGAAACACCATATATTTT.

The chain recombines TRBV4-1 with TRBJ2-7; 10 bases agree with TRBD1. CDR3 length: 17 residues. Germline CDR1 reads MGHRA; CDR2 reads YSYEKL. Losses at the gene ends were 4 bases for V and 1 base for J; bases not matched to a gene: 10. The CDR3 here is CASSPSGQGSKSYEQYF. CDR3 in DNA: TGCGCCAGCAGCCCCTCGGGACAGGGGTCGAAATCCTACGAGCAGTACTTC.

The table lists this clonotype with a few counts. V gene TRBV7-9 combines with J gene TRBJ1-2; 7 nucleotides agree with TRBD1. Germline trimming cut 5 bases from V and 6 bases from J; bases unmatched to any gene: 15. The germline V gene encodes CDR1 SEHNR and CDR2 FQNEAQ (reference sequence). This CDR3 has 16 residues. The DNA for the CDR3 is TGTGCCAGCAGCCCCTCCCTGAGACAGGGTAATGATGGCTACACCTTC. Its translation is CASSPSLRQGNDGYTF.

The chain joins TRBV7-6 to TRBJ2-2; TRBD1 might be the D (6 bases). Trimming left V 5 bases short and J 6 bases short, with 16 bases between. Germline V gene data show CDR1 as SGHVS and CDR2 as FNYEAQ. The CDR3 extends over 15 amino acids. CDR3 loop: CASSPPGDLAGELFF. CDR3 bases: TGTGCCAGCAGCCCACCAGGGGACCTAGCCGGGGAGCTGTTTTTT.

The chain recombines TRBV29-1 with TRBJ2-7; D tentatively fits TRBD1 or TRBD2 (5 bases each). Germline V gene sequence: CDR1 SQVTM, CDR2 ANQGSEA. Trimming pared 4 bases from V and 6 bases from J, leaving 19 bases between. The CDR3 sequence is 14 residues long. CDR3 in DNA: TGCAGCGTTGTACCCGGGGCCAGGACCGGCGAGCAGTACTTC. It yields the protein CSVVPGARTGEQYF.

This rearrangement joins TRBV18 to TRBJ2-3, with 8 bases aligning to TRBD2. The V and J ends lost 1 base and 4 bases, in that order; junction bases with no gene match: 10. This CDR3 region has 17 residues. Germline CDR1 is KGHSH and CDR2 is LQKENI. CDR3 nucleotides: TGTGCCAGCTCACCACAGGCCGGGAGGGCCTTCGCAGATACGCAGTATTTT. This codes for CASSPQAGRAFADTQYF.

This clonotype was recorded a few times. This rearrangement joins TRBV7-2 to TRBJ2-5; a possible D gene is TRBD1 (6 bases). This CDR3 has 13 residues. The ends were cut back, 5 bases at V and 7 bases at J, with 14 bases in the middle. Per germline, CDR1 SGHTA and CDR2 FQGNSA. The CDR3 coding sequence is TGTGCCAGCAGCAAGGGACATTGGGGGACCCAGTACTTC. Residues: CASSKGHWGTQYF. Supplemented by reference TRBV7-2 and TRBJ2-5, the full variable domain reads GAGVSQSPSNKVTEKGKDVELRCDPISGHTALYWYRQSLGQGLEFLIYFQGNSAPDKSGLPSDRFSAERTGGSVSTLTIQRTQQEDSAVYLCASSKGHWGTQYFGPGTRLLVL.

The V and J genes are TRBV7-3 and TRBJ2-7; possibly TRBD1 for D (5 bases). The V end lost 5 bases, the J end lost 6 bases, and 11 bases lay between the germline ends. CDR1 SGHTA and CDR2 FQGTGA come from the germline V gene. The CDR3 is 12 residues long. The DNA for the CDR3 is TGTGCCAGCAGCCCAACAGGTCCCGAGCAGTACTTC. It translates to CASSPTGPEQYF.

The V and J genes are TRBV6-2 or TRBV6-3 and TRBJ2-5, with D perhaps given as TRBD1 or TRBD2 (6 bases each). This CDR3 has 15 amino acids. Germline CDR1 MNHEY, CDR2 SVGEGT. Deletions cut 6 bases from V and 3 bases from J, with 17 bases between. The chain's CDR3 is CASRGLGTPKETQYF. CDR3 nucleotides: TGTGCCAGCAGGGGACTTGGGACACCTAAAGAGACCCAGTACTTC.

In its sample, this clonotype was seen a few times. This CDR3 reads CASSLDRDRPYNEQFF. DNA for the CDR3: TGCGCCAGCAGCTTGGACCGGGACAGGCCATACAATGAGCAGTTCTTC. This chain connects TRBV5-1 to TRBJ2-1; TRBD1 matches 8 bases. V was pared by 0 bases and J by 4 bases, with 6 bases of the junction left unmatched. CDR1 and CDR2 (germline): SGHRS, YFSETQ. CDR3 size: 16 residues. The full variable domain, rest sourced from reference TRBV5-1 and TRBJ2-1, is KAGVTQTPRYLIKTRGQQVTLSCSPISGHRSVSWYQQTPGQGLQFLFEYFSETQRNKGNFPGRFSGRQFSNSRSEMNVSTLELGDSALYLCASSLDRDRPYNEQFFGPGTRLTVL.

V and J are TRBV10-3 and TRBJ1-2, with D perhaps matching TRBD1 (5 bases). V lost 10 bases, J lost 3 bases, and 18 bases lay in between. The germline V gene has CDR1 ENHRY and CDR2 SYGVKD. CDR3 size: 14 residues. The CDR3 loop reads CATDAVTGDYGYTF. The DNA for the CDR3 is TGTGCCACCGACGCCGTAACGGGGGACTATGGCTACACCTTC.

This clonotype came up a few times. The chain links TRBV6-5 to TRBJ2-1, with 8 bases identical to TRBD1. The CDR3 runs 15 residues. V dropped 8 bases and J dropped 12; count of bases not matched to a gene: 18. Germline V gene data show CDR1 as MNHEY and CDR2 as SVGAGI. For the CDR3, the DNA is TGTGCCAGCTCAATTACCGGGACAGGCAAGTCACGGCAGTTCTTC. Protein product: CASSITGTGKSRQFF.

This chain links TRBV11-3 with TRBJ1-3, with D perhaps TRBD1 (5 bases). Germline V gene lookup returns CDR1 SGHNT and CDR2 YENEEA. Trimming removed 3 bases from V and 3 bases from J, with 9 bases in between. CDR3 size: 14 residues. CDR3 in DNA: TGTGCCAGCAGCTTTGCAGGGTTTGGAAACACCATATATTTT. Translation gives CASSFAGFGNTIYF.